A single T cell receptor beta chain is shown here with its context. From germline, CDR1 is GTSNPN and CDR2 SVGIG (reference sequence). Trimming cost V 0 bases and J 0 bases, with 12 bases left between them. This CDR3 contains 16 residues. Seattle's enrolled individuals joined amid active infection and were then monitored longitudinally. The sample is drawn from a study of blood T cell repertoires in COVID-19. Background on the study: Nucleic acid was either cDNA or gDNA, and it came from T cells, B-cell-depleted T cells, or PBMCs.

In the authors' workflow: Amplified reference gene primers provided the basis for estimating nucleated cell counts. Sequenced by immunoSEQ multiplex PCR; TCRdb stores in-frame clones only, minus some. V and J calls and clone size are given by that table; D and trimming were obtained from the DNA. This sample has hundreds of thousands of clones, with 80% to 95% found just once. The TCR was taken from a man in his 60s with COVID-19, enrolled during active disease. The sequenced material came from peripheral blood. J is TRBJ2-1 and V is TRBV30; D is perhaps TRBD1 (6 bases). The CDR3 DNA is TGTGCCTGGAGTGTTCTGGGGGCGAGCTCCTACAATGAGCAGTTCTTC. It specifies CAWSVLGASSYNEQFF.